This entry features one TCR beta chain sequence. Antigen unknown. Evenly divided among several immunoSEQ plates was the genomic DNA of each subset. Only in-frame clones appear in the TCRdb table, and some are missing; sequencing was by immunoSEQ multiplex PCR. The sample has about 2.3 million clones; 92% are singletons. This CDR3 spans 16 amino acids. Trimming cost V 4 bases and J 2 bases, with 15 bases left between them. From germline, CDR1 is MDHEN and CDR2 SYDVKM. Within Nashville, Tennessee resided all donors, each a Caucasian adult. Negatively enriched CD4+ T cells were divided by CD45RA into naive and memory. The data are from a study of shared clonotypes between healthy human individuals. Study-wide points: Rarefaction showed sorted-subset sequencing was incomplete despite large depth.

The chain has TRBV28 and TRBJ2-1, with a weak D call TRBD2 (6 bases). Sequenced: naive CD4+ T cells from PBMCs. Subset of the sample: CD45RA+ positively selected. The clonotype was recovered from a man between 18 and 29 years old in good health. Some clones in this sample may be carry-over from other donors' samples. The CDR3 coding sequence is TGTGCCAGCAGTTATATGGGGGGACCGACCTACAATGAGCAGTTCTTC. It specifies CASSYMGGPTYNEQFF.